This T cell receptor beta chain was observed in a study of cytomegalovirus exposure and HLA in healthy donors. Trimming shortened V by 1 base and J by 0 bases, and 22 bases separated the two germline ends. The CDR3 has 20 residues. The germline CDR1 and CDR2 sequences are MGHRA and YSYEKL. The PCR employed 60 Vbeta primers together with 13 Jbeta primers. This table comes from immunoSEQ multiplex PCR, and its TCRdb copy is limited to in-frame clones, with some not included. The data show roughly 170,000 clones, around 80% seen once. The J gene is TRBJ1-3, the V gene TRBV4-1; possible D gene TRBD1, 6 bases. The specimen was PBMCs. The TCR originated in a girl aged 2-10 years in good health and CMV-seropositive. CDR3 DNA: TGCGCCAGCAGCCAAGCGATTGCGGGGGCTTTAGTGAGCTCTGGAAACACCATATATTTT. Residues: CASSQAIAGALVSSGNTIYF.